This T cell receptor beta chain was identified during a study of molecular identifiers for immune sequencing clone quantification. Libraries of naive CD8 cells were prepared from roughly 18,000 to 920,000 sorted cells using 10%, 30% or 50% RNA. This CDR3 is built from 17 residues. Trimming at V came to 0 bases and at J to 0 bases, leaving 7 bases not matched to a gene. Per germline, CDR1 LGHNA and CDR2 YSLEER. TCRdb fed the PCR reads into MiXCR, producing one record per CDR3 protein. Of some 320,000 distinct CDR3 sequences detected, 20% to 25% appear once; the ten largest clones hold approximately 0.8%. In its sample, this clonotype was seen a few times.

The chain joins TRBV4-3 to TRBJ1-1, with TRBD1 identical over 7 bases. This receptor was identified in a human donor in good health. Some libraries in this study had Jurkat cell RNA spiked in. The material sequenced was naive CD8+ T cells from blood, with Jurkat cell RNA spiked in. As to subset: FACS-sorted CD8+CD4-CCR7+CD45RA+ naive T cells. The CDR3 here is CASSQDLSGQVNTEAFF. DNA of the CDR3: TGCGCCAGCAGCCAAGACTTGTCTGGACAGGTGAACACTGAAGCTTTCTTT.